Here is one T cell receptor (beta chain) with its context. This entry belongs to a study of T cell responses to AZD1222 COVID-19 vaccine. TCRdb's copy holds only in-frame clones and misses some; the assay was immunoSEQ multiplex PCR. The sample includes 73,000 or so clones, roughly 88% of them seen just once. V gave up 4 bases and J gave up 1 base, with 11 bases separating them. CDR1 and CDR2 (germline): SGDLS, YYNGEE. The CDR3 consists of 14 residues. This TCR was recovered from an adult in good health. This material consisted of peripheral blood, taken on day 0 of AZD1222 vaccination. J is TRBJ1-1 and V is TRBV9, with D perhaps TRBD1 (5 bases). CDR3 sequence (DNA): TGTGCCAGCAGCTTCATACAGGAGAACACTGAAGCTTTCTTT. This gives the protein CASSFIQENTEAFF.